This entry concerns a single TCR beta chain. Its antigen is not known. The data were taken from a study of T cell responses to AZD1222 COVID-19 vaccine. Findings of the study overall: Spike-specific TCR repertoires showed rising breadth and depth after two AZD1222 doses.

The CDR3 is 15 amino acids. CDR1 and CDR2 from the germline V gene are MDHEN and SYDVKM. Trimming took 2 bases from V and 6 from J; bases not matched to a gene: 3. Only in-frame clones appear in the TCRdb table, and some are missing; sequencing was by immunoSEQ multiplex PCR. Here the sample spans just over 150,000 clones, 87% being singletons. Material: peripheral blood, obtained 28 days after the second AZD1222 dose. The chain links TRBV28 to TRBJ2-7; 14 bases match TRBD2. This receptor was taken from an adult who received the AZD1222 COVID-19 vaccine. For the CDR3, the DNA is TGTGCCAGCAGTTTAGGGACTAGCGGGAGCGGCGAGCAGTACTTC. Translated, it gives CASSLGTSGSGEQYF.